Listed below are T cell receptor beta chains from one sample, sequenced in a study of shared clonotypes between healthy human individuals. Sequencing used immunoSEQ multiplex PCR; TCRdb keeps in-frame clones, though not all of them. The sample yields about 2 million clones, over 85% seen once. Source material: naive CD4+ T cells sorted from blood. These TCRs come from a man younger than 35 in good health. Both conserved end residues are part of each CDR3. D genes are given only for firm matches. Clone size, where shown, is once, few, many, or a class for clones that have expanded.

J	D	size	V	DNA	CDR3
TRBJ2-7	NA	NA	TRBV14	TGTGCCAGCAGACAAACAGGGAAGTCCTACGAGCAGTACTTC	CASRQTGKSYEQYF
TRBJ2-1	TRBD1	NA	TRBV29-1	TGCAGCGTTGAAGATCAATGGACAGGAGCCTACAATGAGCAGTTCTTC	CSVEDQWTGAYNEQFF
TRBJ2-1	TRBD1	once	TRBV19	TGTGCCAGTAGTATAGCCGGGACAGCCTCCTACAATGAGCAGTTCTTC	CASSIAGTASYNEQFF
TRBJ2-1	NA	NA	TRBV27	TGTGCCAGCCGGACCTACAATGAGCAGTTCTTC	CASRTYNEQFF
TRBJ2-1	NA	NA	TRBV10-3	TGTGCCATCAGTGAACAGGGATCAACCAATGAGCAGTTCTTC	CAISEQGSTNEQFF
TRBJ2-3	NA	NA	TRBV10-1	TGCGCCAGCAGTGATGGGGGGTCGGTAGGAGATACGCAGTATTTT	CASSDGGSVGDTQYF
TRBJ2-5	NA	once	TRBV27	TGTGCCAGCAGTCCGCTCGCCGTACAAGAGACCCAGTACTTC	CASSPLAVQETQYF
TRBJ2-7	TRBD1	NA	TRBV6-7	TGTGCCAGCAGCAAAACCGGGACAGGACACTACGAGCAGTACTTC	CASSKTGTGHYEQYF
TRBJ2-7	NA	NA	TRBV28	TGTGCCAGCAGTTTGGGGGCGGGGAACTACGAGCAGTACTTC	CASSLGAGNYEQYF
TRBJ1-5	NA	NA	TRBV19	TGTGCCACGGAGGCCCATAGCAATCAGCCCCAGCATTTT	CATEAHSNQPQHF
TRBJ1-5	NA	NA	TRBV28	TGTGCCAGCAGTTTATCTACAGGGATGGTTCAGCCCCAGCATTTT	CASSLSTGMVQPQHF
TRBJ2-3	NA	NA	TRBV11-3	TGTGCCAGCAGCTGGAGTAACCGGGCCACCACAGATACGCAGTATTTT	CASSWSNRATTDTQYF
TRBJ1-1	NA	NA	TRBV11-3	TGTGCCAGCAGCTTAGGCGGAAGGGGGGACACTGAAGCTTTCTTT	CASSLGGRGDTEAFF
TRBJ2-3	TRBD2	once	TRBV19	TGTGCCAGTAGTAAAGGACTAGCGGTGGCAGATACGCAGTATTTT	CASSKGLAVADTQYF
TRBJ1-1	TRBD1	NA	TRBV11-2	TGTGCCAGCAGCTTATTCGCAGGGGGCGCGGTGACTGAAGCTTTCTTT	CASSLFAGGAVTEAFF
TRBJ2-5	TRBD1	NA	TRBV7-9	TGTGCCAGCAGCTTGGGGACAGGGTTCCAAGAGACCCAGTACTTC	CASSLGTGFQETQYF
TRBJ2-7	NA	NA	TRBV12-2	TGTGCAAGTCGCCGGGGACTAGCGGGAGTCTACGAGCAGTACTTC	CASRRGLAGVYEQYF
TRBJ2-2	NA	NA	TRBV10-3	TGTGCCATCAGTAACTTGCGGGGTACCGGGGAGCTGTTTTTT	CAISNLRGTGELFF
TRBJ2-7	NA	NA	TRBV2	TGTGCCAGCAGGAGCTTCCCCTACGAGCAGTACTTC	CASRSFPYEQYF
TRBJ1-4	NA	NA	TRBV28	TGTGCCAGCATCACGCCAGGGGTTAGCGAAAAACTGTTTTTT	CASITPGVSEKLFF
TRBJ1-2	TRBD1	NA	TRBV25-1	TGTGCCAGCTTCAGGGGGGGAAGCGGCTATGGCTACACCTTC	CASFRGGSGYGYTF
TRBJ1-2	NA	once	TRBV15	TGTGCCACCAGCAGACAGGGAATCTATGGCTACACCTTC	CATSRQGIYGYTF
TRBJ2-7	NA	NA	TRBV2	TGTGCCAGCCGGAGTGACGGGACCTACGAGCAGTACTTC	CASRSDGTYEQYF
TRBJ1-1	NA	once	TRBV7-2	TGTGCCAGCAGCTTAGTTTGGGCAGGGTCAGCTTTCTTT	CASSLVWAGSAFF
TRBJ1-6	NA	NA	TRBV30	TGTGCCTGGAATCTAGCTCGCTCCTATAATTCACCCCTCCACTTT	CAWNLARSYNSPLHF
TRBJ2-1	NA	NA	TRBV5-1	TGCGCCAGCAGCTTGGATCTTAGTCACAATGAGCAGTTCTTC	CASSLDLSHNEQFF
TRBJ1-3	NA	once	TRBV6-5	TGTGCCAGCAGTCCCAACGGGAACACCATATATTTT	CASSPNGNTIYF
TRBJ1-6	NA	NA	TRBV7-2	TGTGCCAGCAGCTTAGGAGGGAAGGGTTCACCCCTCCACTTT	CASSLGGKGSPLHF
TRBJ2-2	TRBD2	NA	TRBV7-2	TGTGCCAGCAGCTTAATCGCGGGAGCGAACACCGGGGAGCTGTTTTTT	CASSLIAGANTGELFF
TRBJ2-2	TRBD1	once	TRBV10-3	TGTGCCATCTCCGACAGGGAGCGTGCCACCGGGGAGCTGTTTTTT	CAISDRERATGELFF
TRBJ2-3	TRBD2	NA	TRBV19	TGTGCCAGTAGGTCCAGCGGGAGGGATACGCAGTATTTT	CASRSSGRDTQYF
TRBJ2-3	TRBD2	NA	TRBV5-6	TGTGCCAGCAGCGGACTAGGAGAGACAGATACGCAGTATTTT	CASSGLGETDTQYF
TRBJ1-3	NA	NA	TRBV7-9	TGTGCCAGCAGCTTACGGGAAAACACCATATATTTT	CASSLRENTIYF
TRBJ2-3	TRBD2	NA	TRBV5-4	TGTGCCAGCAGCTTGGATCTAGCGGTGGTCGCAGATACGCAGTATTTT	CASSLDLAVVADTQYF
TRBJ2-2	TRBD2	NA	TRBV7-6	TGTGCCATCAGTGAGTCAAGCGGGAGGGCCACCGGGGAGCTGTTTTTT	CAISESSGRATGELFF
TRBJ1-2	NA	once	TRBV28	TGTGCCAGCAGTGAACTGGGAGGCTACACCTTC	CASSELGGYTF
TRBJ2-5	NA	NA	TRBV14	TGTGCCAGCAGCCAATTCGGGGAGGCCGAGACCCAGTACTTC	CASSQFGEAETQYF
TRBJ1-2	NA	NA	TRBV25-1	TGTGCCAGCAGTCTACCCCGGGACACGGATGGCTACACCTTC	CASSLPRDTDGYTF